The TCR beta chain under discussion was sequenced for a study of T cells in Graves' hyperthyroidism and ophthalmopathy (dated by TCRdb to between 2019 and 2020). As for the study more broadly: Peripheral blood samples were taken at the time of initial diagnosis, prior to any treatment. To identify distinguishing TCR V-J signatures, a discovery cohort of around 100 patients was used, comprising 43 with Graves' ophthalmopathy and around 60 with stable Graves' hyperthyroidism. Whether ophthalmopathy could be predicted prospectively was tested in an independent validation cohort made up of roughly 19 hyperthyroidism patients plus 17 patients who later progressed to ophthalmopathy. The approximately 95 discovery patients were divided at random into training and test sets in a 7:3 ratio. The study also compared thyroid tissue and blood T-cell repertoires from over 5 Graves' hyperthyroidism patients. After sampling, hyperthyroidism patients received methimazole starting at 30 mg daily, and ophthalmopathy patients received high-dose intravenous methylprednisolone. According to the paper, TCR Vbeta CDR3 sequencing was carried out on over 130 peripheral blood samples, which came from fewer than 50 ophthalmopathy, some 73 hyperthyroidism and approximately 17 progressor patients. The full study reports these points: Most expanded thyroid clonotypes (frequency above 0.001) were also found in blood, which suggests that blood repertoires may mirror thyroid immune responses. No statistical method was used to set the sample size in advance, and investigators knew the group allocation. In cross-validation, a model built on a 13 V-J signature told ophthalmopathy apart from stable hyperthyroidism with about 90% sensitivity and about 81% specificity, and in testing the same model reached 80%/75%. In validation, the model predicted progression to ophthalmopathy with over 65% sensitivity and roughly 75% specificity, a median of about 6.7 months before onset.

Turning to this clonotype: Its specific antigen is unknown. Base qualities are not at hand, and no much larger clone is one base apart.

The TCR beta CDR3 regions were amplified from the RNA transcripts. A first-round RT-PCR of the TCR CDR3 used the HTBI primer set with the Qiagen OneStep RT-PCR kit. Libraries were constructed in a second round of multiplex PCR, after which size selection and purification were performed. Sequencing of the libraries was done on an Illumina HiSeq2000 using paired-end 100 bp reads. Per the original workflow: SOAPnuke was used to process the raw data, with reads discarded if the reads contained adapters or uncalled bases, had a mean Phred below 15, or lacked an exact constant-primer or identifier match. High-quality paired reads were merged using COPE v1.2.5, and each unique nucleotide sequence was defined as a clonotype. Clonotypes were aligned to IMGT TRBV, TRBD and TRBJ reference segments using MiTCR v1.1. The analysis was restricted to V-J combinations with a frequency above 0.0001, which together covered just over 98% of the repertoires. A TCS score was defined as the ratio between F50 (clonal expansion) and ExV (chaos), using BLOSUM62-based TCRdist between CDR3 peptides within each V-J. Welch's t-statistics and random forest reduced approximately 520 V-J features to 13, which were used in a naive Bayes classifier (R e1071). The public reads were reanalyzed by TCRdb: fastp trimming at Q25, MiXCR alignment, in-frame beta chains only. For every CDR3 protein sequence, its rows merge into one entry that carries the most common genes and DNA. The V and J calls here are based on TCRdb, not the publication. For this sample the table gives around 490,000 distinct CDR3 sequences, of which about 20% were detected only once. The ten most abundant clones make up about half of the sample.

V and J lose 3 bases and 0 bases, and a span of 15 bases separates them. From a lookup of the germline V gene (reference sequence), CDR1 and CDR2 are DFQATT and SNEGSKA. Its CDR3 holds 16 amino acids, cysteine through phenylalanine. Just the 48-base CDR3 DNA is kept, in frame starting at base 1. In the ophthalmopathy patients, disease was moderately to severely active, with a Clinical Activity Score of 3 or more, a NOSPECS grade of 4 or more, and a duration of less than 3 months. Any patient with an uncontrolled infection, another autoimmune disease, pregnancy or lactation was excluded. Clinical symptoms, serum thyroxine and TRAb, thyroid ultrasound, and orbital computed tomography formed the basis for the diagnoses. PBMCs were isolated from about 10 ml of fresh peripheral blood by Ficoll-Paque density gradient centrifugation. Trizol reagent was used to extract total RNA, and RNA quality was then checked on an Agilent 2100 Bioanalyzer.

The chain links TRBV20-1 with TRBJ1-5, with TRBD1 perhaps the D gene, on 6 matching bases. What was sequenced was blood. The clonotype was recovered from a man aged 35-49 years with Graves' ophthalmopathy. The DNA reads as follows: TGCAGTGCTAGGAGGGGGAGGAAGCTTAGCAATCAGCCCCAGCATTTT. The translation is CSARRGRKLSNQPQHF.